This is a list of T cell receptor beta chains from one sample in a study of T cell repertoires in cytomegalovirus infection. TCRdb re-derived calls from the reads in MiXCR, one entry per CDR3 protein. The table lists nearly 450,000 distinct CDR3 sequences, approximately 30% of them singletons. Input material: PBMCs. The receptors shown here come from a human donor in good health (CMV status not recorded). Some clones in this sample may be carry-over from other donors' samples. Both conserved end residues are trimmed from each CDR3. Clone size appears in some rows only: once, few, many, or a class for an expanded clone.

-	TRBV27	TRBJ2-1	ASSLGARVDEQF
few	TRBV18	TRBJ1-6	ASSPVFGSPLH
-	TRBV7-8	TRBJ1-6	ASSLEEATTYNSPLH
-	TRBV4-1	TRBJ2-1	ASSLLLGQGAYNEQF
-	TRBV4-1	TRBJ2-7	ASSLRDTTSYEQY
-	TRBV20-1	TRBJ1-5	SARPLGQPQH
many	TRBV7-2	TRBJ2-2	ASSPRGQNTGELF
-	TRBV4-2	TRBJ1-2	ASSQELTGKNYVYP
-	TRBV28	TRBJ1-2	ASSPGQGFGGYT
-	TRBV6-2/TRBV6-3	TRBJ2-3	ASLPYASTDTQY
few	TRBV6-2/TRBV6-3	TRBJ2-1	ASSYDLLGSYNEQF
many	TRBV7-8	TRBJ2-7	ASSLKAGQGSYEQY
few	TRBV5-1	TRBJ2-2	ASSFGSSGHTGELF
many	TRBV28	TRBJ1-5	ASSLWTVGSRNQPQH
few	TRBV6-6	TRBJ1-1	ASSYSGVTEAF